The rows below give T cell receptor beta chains drawn from one sample of a study of blood T cell repertoires in COVID-19. The data were produced by immunoSEQ multiplex PCR, yet TCRdb's version contains in-frame clones alone and is incomplete. The data show about 230,000 clones, over 80% seen once. Material: peripheral blood. The receptors here all came from a man in his thirties or forties with COVID-19, enrolled during active disease. Both conserved end residues are part of each CDR3.

V gene	CDR3 protein
TRBV5-1	CASSRGTSGGRPGTGELFF
TRBV5-8	CASSLTGFYYGYTF
TRBV23-1	CASSQSLGARNYGYTF
TRBV3-1/TRBV3-2	CASSQDKRGTGMGRTDTQYF
TRBV5-1	CASSLDGQAGGAEAFF
TRBV6-6	CASSYSIESLAPGYTF
TRBV6-2/TRBV6-3	CASSRGGNTEAFF
TRBV7-9	CASSYAGEQYF
TRBV2	CASSPRQRYEQYF
TRBV7-7	CASSERGVQETQYF
TRBV9	CASSVEAVNTDTQYF
TRBV19	CAVEDWDRGPGNTIYF
TRBV24-1	CATSDLTRTSGRGGEQFF
TRBV9	CASSEWPGGAEAFF
TRBV4-2	CASSQVSSSSGANVLTF
TRBV30	CALRTGGGTEAFF
TRBV12-3/TRBV12-4	CASSLQAEAFF
TRBV7-9	CASRSSGGRLSGNTIYF
TRBV19	CAIRGPATEAFF
TRBV4-2	CASSLDPPSGQGDYGYTF
TRBV6-5	CASSSATGYAYEQYF
TRBV25-1	CASSRTGTGLYEQYF
TRBV7-2	CASSSSLNTIYF
TRBV2	CASSAPGNPNYGYTF
TRBV6-6	CASTLLAGGPDTQYF
TRBV28	CASSLWGFDRVISNQPQHF
TRBV19	CASSIGSGALNQPQHF
TRBV27	CASSRVGTGAMEGYTF
TRBV7-2	CASSFHRADTQYF
TRBV7-2	CASSYLGTSNTEAFF
TRBV6-5	CASSYSGLINYGYTF
TRBV4-3	CASSQDPERVTEAFF
TRBV7-6	CASSLAPSSGQETQYF